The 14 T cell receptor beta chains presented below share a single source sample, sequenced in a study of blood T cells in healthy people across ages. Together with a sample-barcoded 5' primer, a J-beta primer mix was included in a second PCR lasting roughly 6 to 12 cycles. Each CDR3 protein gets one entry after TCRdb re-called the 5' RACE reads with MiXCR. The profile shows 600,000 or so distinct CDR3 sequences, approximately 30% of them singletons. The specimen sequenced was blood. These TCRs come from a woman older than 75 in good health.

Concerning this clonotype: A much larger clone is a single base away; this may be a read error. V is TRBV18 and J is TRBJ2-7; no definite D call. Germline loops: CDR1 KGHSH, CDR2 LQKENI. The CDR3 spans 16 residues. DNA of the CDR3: TGTGCCAGCTCACCACTCGGCCGCCACGAACAAGAGACCCAGTGCTTC. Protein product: CASSPLGRHEQETQCF. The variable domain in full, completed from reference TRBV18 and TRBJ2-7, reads NAGVMQNPRHLVRRRGQEARLRCSPMKGHSHVYWYRQLPEEGLKFMVYLQKENIIDESGMPKERFSAEFPKEGPSILRIQQVVRGDSAAYFCASSPLGRHEQETQCFGPGTRLTVT.

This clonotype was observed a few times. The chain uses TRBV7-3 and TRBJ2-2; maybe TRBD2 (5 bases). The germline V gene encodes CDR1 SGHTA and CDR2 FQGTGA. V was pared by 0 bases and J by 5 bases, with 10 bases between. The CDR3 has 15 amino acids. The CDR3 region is CASSLTGPGTGELFF. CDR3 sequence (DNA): TGTGCCAGCAGCTTAACTGGGCCGGGGACCGGGGAGCTGTTTTTT.

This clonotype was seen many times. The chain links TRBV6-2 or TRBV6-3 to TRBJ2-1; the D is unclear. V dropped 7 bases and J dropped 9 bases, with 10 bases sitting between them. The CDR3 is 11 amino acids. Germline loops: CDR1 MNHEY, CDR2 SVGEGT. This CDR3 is CASIHGGEQFF. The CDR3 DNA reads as TGTGCCAGCATTCACGGCGGTGAGCAGTTCTTC.

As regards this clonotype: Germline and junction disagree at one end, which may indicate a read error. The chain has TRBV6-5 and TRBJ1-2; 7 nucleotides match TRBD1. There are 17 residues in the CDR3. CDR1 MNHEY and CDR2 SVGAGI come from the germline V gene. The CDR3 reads CASSYTGQPIPNYDYTF. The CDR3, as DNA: TGTGCCAGCAGTTATACGGGACAGCCTATTCCTAACTATGACTACACCTTC.

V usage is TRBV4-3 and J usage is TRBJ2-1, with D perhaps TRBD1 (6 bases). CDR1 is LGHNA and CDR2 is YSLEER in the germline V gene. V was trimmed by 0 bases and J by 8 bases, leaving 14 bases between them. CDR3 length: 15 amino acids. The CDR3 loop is CASSQEEGQSDEQFF. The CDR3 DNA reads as TGCGCCAGCAGCCAAGAGGAAGGACAGAGCGATGAGCAGTTCTTC.

The CDR3 region has the DNA TGTGCCAGCAGCCAAGAGATTGGTGGGCTAGTTCACAACATTCAGTACTTC. This gives the protein CASSQEIGGLVHNIQYF. V gene TRBV3-1 combines with J gene TRBJ2-4, with no clear D. Germline loops: CDR1 LGHDT, CDR2 YNNKEL (reference sequence). Trimming removed 0 bases from V and 7 bases from J, with 19 bases in between. The CDR3 is 17 amino acids.

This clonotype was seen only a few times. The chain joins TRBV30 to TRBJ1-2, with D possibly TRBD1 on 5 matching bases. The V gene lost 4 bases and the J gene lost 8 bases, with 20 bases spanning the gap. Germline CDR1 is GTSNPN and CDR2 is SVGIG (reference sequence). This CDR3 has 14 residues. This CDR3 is CAWTMGVFAGGYTF. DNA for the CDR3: TGTGCCTGGACAATGGGGGTCTTCGCCGGGGGCTACACCTTC.

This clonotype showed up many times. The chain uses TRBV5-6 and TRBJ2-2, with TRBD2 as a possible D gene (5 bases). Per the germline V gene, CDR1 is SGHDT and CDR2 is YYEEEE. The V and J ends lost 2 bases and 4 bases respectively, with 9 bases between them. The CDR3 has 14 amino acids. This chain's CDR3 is CASSLGLLTGELFF. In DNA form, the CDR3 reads TGTGCCAGCAGCTTAGGACTCCTCACCGGGGAGCTGTTTTTT.

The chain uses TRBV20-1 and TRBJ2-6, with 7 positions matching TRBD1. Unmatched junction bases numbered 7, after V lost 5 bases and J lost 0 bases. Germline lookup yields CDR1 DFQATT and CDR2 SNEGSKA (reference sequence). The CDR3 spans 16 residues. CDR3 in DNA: TGCAGTGCTTCTATGGGACAGACCTCTGGGGCCAACGTCCTGACTTTC. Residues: CSASMGQTSGANVLTF.

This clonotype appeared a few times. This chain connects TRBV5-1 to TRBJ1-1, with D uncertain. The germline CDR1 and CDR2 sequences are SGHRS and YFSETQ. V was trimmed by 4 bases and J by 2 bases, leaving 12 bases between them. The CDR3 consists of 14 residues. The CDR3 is CASSITTANTEAFF. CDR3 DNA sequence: TGCGCCAGCAGCATTACTACAGCTAACACTGAAGCTTTCTTT.

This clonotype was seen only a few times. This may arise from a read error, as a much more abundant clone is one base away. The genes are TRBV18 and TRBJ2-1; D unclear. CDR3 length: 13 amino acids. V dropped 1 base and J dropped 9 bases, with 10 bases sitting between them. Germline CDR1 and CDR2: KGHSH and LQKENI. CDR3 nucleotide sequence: TGTGCCAGCTCACCACGGGAATGGGGTGAGCAGTTCTTC. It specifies CASSPREWGEQFF.

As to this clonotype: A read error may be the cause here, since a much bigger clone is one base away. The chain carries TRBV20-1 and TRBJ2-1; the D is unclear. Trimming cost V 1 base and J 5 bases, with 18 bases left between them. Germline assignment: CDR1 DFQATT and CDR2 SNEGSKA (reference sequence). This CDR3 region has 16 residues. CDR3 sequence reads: CSARALERRSHNEQFF. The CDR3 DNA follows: TGCAGTGCTAGAGCCCTTGAGCGACGGTCCCACAATGAGCAGTTCTTC.

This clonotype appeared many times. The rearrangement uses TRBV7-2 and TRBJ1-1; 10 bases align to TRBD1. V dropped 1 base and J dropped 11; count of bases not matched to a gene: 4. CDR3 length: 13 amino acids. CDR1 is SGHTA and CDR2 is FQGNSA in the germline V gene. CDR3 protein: CASSLGDRGGAFF. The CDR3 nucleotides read TGTGCCAGCAGCTTAGGGGACAGGGGTGGGGCTTTCTTT.

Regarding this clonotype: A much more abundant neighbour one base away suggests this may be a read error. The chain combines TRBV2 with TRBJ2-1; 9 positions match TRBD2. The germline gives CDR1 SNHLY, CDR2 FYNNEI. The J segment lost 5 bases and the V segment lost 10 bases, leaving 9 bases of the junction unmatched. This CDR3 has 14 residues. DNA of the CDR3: TGTGCCAACACCCAGCGGGGGGTAAACAATGAGCAGTTCTTC. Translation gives CANTQRGVNNEQFF. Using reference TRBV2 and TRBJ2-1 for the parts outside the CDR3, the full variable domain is EPEVTQTPSHQVTQMGQEVILRCVPISNHLYFYWYRQILGQKVEFLVSFYNNEISEKSEIFDDQFSVERPDGSNFTLKIRSTKLEDSAMYFCANTQRGVNNEQFFGPGTRLTVL.